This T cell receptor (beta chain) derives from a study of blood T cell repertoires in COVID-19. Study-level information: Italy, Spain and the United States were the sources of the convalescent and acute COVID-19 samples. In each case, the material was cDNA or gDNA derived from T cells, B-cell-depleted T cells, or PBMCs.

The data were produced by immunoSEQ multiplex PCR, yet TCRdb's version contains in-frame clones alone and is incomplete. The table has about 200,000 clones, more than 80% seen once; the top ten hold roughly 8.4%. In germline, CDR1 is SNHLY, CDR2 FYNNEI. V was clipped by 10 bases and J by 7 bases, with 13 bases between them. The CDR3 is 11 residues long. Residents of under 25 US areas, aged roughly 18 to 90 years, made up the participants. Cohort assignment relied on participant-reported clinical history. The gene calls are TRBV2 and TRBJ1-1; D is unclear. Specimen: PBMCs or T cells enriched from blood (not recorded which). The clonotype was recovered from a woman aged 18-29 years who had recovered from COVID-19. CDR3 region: CATGALLEAFF. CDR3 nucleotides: TGTGCCACCGGTGCCCTACTTGAAGCTTTCTTT.